The T cell receptor beta chain under discussion was sequenced for a study of cytomegalovirus exposure and HLA in healthy donors. Study findings and constraints: With later analysis, a missense DCLRE1C variant became linked to TCR beta V- and J-gene trimming. A later analysis by the authors found several of the most significant clusters apparently linked to common viral pathogens.

Details on this clone: Its antigen is not identified.

PCR used 60 Vbeta primers and 13 Jbeta primers. TCRdb's copy holds only in-frame clones and misses some; the assay was immunoSEQ multiplex PCR. The data contain under 200,000 clones, just under 80% of them singletons. Between the trimmed V and J ends, which lost 2 bases and 0 bases, there was a span of 17 bases. CDR3 length: 18 amino acids. Germline V gives CDR1 MGHRA, CDR2 YSYEKL. The rearrangement links TRBV4-1 to TRBJ2-1; D uncertain. The TCR sequence derives from a woman in her fifties or sixties in good health and CMV-seropositive. Sequencing was performed on PBMCs. CDR3: CASSQHGSSRGSYNEQFF. DNA of the CDR3: TGCGCCAGCAGCCAACACGGCTCTTCGCGCGGCTCCTACAATGAGCAGTTCTTC.